The next 2 T cell receptor beta chains were all read from a single sample in a study of cytomegalovirus exposure and HLA in healthy donors. Produced via immunoSEQ multiplex PCR; TCRdb's table is partial and in-frame only. The profile shows about 130,000 clones, approximately 95% of them singletons. The sequenced sample was PBMCs. These receptors all stem from a young man in good health and CMV-seronegative.

The chain uses TRBV7-2 and TRBJ2-7, with 8 bases identical to TRBD1. This CDR3 spans 14 amino acids. With 3 bases clipped from V and 4 bases from J, the junction kept 5 bases outside the gene matches. The germline V gene has CDR1 SGHTA and CDR2 FQGNSA. The CDR3 here is CASSFSTGAYEQYF. DNA of the CDR3: TGTGCCAGCAGCTTTTCGACAGGGGCTTACGAGCAGTACTTC.

The rearrangement uses TRBV7-2 and TRBJ2-7; maybe TRBD1 (6 bases). V gave up 4 bases and J gave up 0 bases, with 10 bases separating them. The V gene's germline CDR1 is SGHTA and CDR2 FQGNSA. This CDR3 comprises 14 residues. CDR3 nucleotides: TGTGCCAGCAGCTCAGGGGTGGGCTCCTACGAGCAGTACTTC. Translated, it gives CASSSGVGSYEQYF.